The subject of this entry is one TCR beta chain. This record belongs to a study of blood T cell repertoires in COVID-19. Background on the study: Whether acute or convalescent, the COVID-19 samples came from the United States, Italy and Spain.

Per the study methods: From reference gene primer amplification, estimates of nucleated cell counts were derived. The repertoire was sequenced with immunoSEQ multiplex PCR; TCRdb's copy has only in-frame clones and lacks some. That table is the source of V, J and clone size, and D and trimming were worked out from the DNA. The data show about 50,000 clones, about 85% seen once. CDR3 length equals 19 residues. Germline loops: CDR1 LGHNA, CDR2 YSLEER. V lost 0 bases to trimming and J lost 3 bases; unmatched junction nucleotides: 17. The clonotype comes from a human donor in a cohort sampled during active COVID-19. The chain uses TRBV4-3 and TRBJ2-7; 7 positions match TRBD1. The sample taken for sequencing was peripheral blood. CDR3 in amino acids: CASSQDSPGGVVLDYEQYF. In DNA, the CDR3 is TGCGCCAGCAGCCAAGATTCTCCAGGGGGAGTCGTATTGGACTACGAGCAGTACTTC.